This record looks at one T cell receptor beta chain sequence and its context. What it binds is unknown. The CDR3 covers 12 residues. Trimming removed 8 bases from V and 8 bases from J; junction bases left unmatched: 6. Per germline, CDR1 WSHSY and CDR2 SAAADI. Two lung cancer pathologists independently confirmed each histologic diagnosis. The sample belongs to a study of immune evolution from preneoplasia to lung adenocarcinoma. On the study more broadly: HLA loss of heterozygosity: under 7.5% AIS, more than 14% MIA, roughly 35% ADC, none AAH.

Study observations and caveats: Top clone share appeared to fall from AAH through AIS, MIA, adenocarcinoma. KRAS-mutant nodules had the highest T cell clonality.

Clones were sequenced by immunoSEQ multiplex PCR, and TCRdb holds only the in-frame ones, with some missing. The data contain about 26,000 clones, 74% of them seen just once; the ten biggest clones take up 5.7%. The rearrangement links TRBV10-2 to TRBJ2-4; 7 bases agree with TRBD1. The receptor was derived from a person aged 55 to 70 with invasive lung adenocarcinoma. Some clones in this sample may be carry-over from other donors' samples. The sample was FFPE invasive lung adenocarcinoma tissue. CDR3 loop: CASRDSRDIQYF. Here the CDR3 DNA reads TGCGCCAGCCGGGACAGTAGGGACATTCAGTACTTC.